These T cell receptor beta chains were read from a single sample in a study of vaccination effects on CD4 cells after COVID-19. The protocol was immunoSEQ multiplex PCR, while the TCRdb copy is restricted to in-frame clones and leaves out a portion. Seen here are tens of thousands of clones, 55% to 75% observed once, and the top ten hold approximately 20%. These receptors are not linked to any known antigen. This specimen consisted of CD4+ T cells from PBMCs cultured with SARS-CoV-2 spike peptides, obtained before COVID-19 vaccination. These receptors all come from a human donor who received a COVID-19 vaccine. The CDR3 runs from the conserved cysteine through the conserved F or W. The D gene is left open where the match is weak. Size tells how often a clone was seen (once, few, many) or the class of an expanded clone, and some rows leave it out.

V gene: TRBV19; J gene: TRBJ1-4; clone size: -; D gene: -; CDR3 protein: CASRDRINEKLFF; CDR3 DNA: TGTGCCAGTAGGGACAGAATTAATGAAAAACTGTTTTTT
V gene: TRBV28; J gene: TRBJ2-3; clone size: -; D gene: TRBD2; CDR3 protein: CASSGGLAGGPSTDTQYF; CDR3 DNA: TGTGCCAGCAGCGGGGGACTAGCGGGAGGGCCGAGCACAGATACGCAGTATTTT
V gene: TRBV29-1; J gene: TRBJ2-5; clone size: -; D gene: -; CDR3 protein: CSVEDAGARWETQYF; CDR3 DNA: TGCAGCGTTGAAGATGCGGGGGCGCGGTGGGAGACCCAGTACTTC
V gene: TRBV5-8; J gene: TRBJ2-7; clone size: -; D gene: -; CDR3 protein: CASSTWKGGRYF; CDR3 DNA: TGTGCCAGCAGCACTTGGAAAGGGGGGCGGTACTTC
V gene: TRBV27; J gene: TRBJ1-2; clone size: -; D gene: TRBD1; CDR3 protein: CASRLSGGGYTF; CDR3 DNA: TGTGCCAGCAGGTTATCAGGGGGTGGCTACACCTTC
V gene: TRBV28; J gene: TRBJ2-7; clone size: -; D gene: -; CDR3 protein: CASSLRSGITYEQYF; CDR3 DNA: TGTGCCAGCAGTTTACGTTCCGGGATTACCTACGAGCAGTACTTC
V gene: TRBV5-8; J gene: TRBJ1-2; clone size: few; D gene: -; CDR3 protein: CASSLGRLNYGYTF; CDR3 DNA: TGTGCCAGCAGCTTGGGCCGATTAAACTATGGCTACACCTTC
V gene: TRBV19; J gene: TRBJ2-6; clone size: -; D gene: -; CDR3 protein: CASSIGGFGRSGANVLTF; CDR3 DNA: TGTGCCAGTAGTATTGGGGGATTTGGGAGGTCTGGGGCCAACGTCCTGACTTTC
V gene: TRBV4-1; J gene: TRBJ2-7; clone size: few; D gene: -; CDR3 protein: CASSQNQASYEQYF; CDR3 DNA: TGCGCCAGCAGCCAAAACCAGGCCTCCTACGAGCAGTACTTC
V gene: TRBV5-8; J gene: TRBJ2-2; clone size: few; D gene: -; CDR3 protein: CASSLGGTYTGELFF; CDR3 DNA: TGTGCCAGCAGCTTGGGGGGGACCTACACCGGGGAGCTGTTTTTT
V gene: TRBV19; J gene: TRBJ2-7; clone size: -; D gene: TRBD1; CDR3 protein: CASSRTGGSYEQYF; CDR3 DNA: TGTGCCAGTAGTAGGACAGGGGGCTCCTACGAGCAGTACTTC
V gene: TRBV7-2; J gene: TRBJ2-7; clone size: -; D gene: TRBD1; CDR3 protein: CASSPWTGGASLYEQYF; CDR3 DNA: TGTGCCAGCAGCCCCTGGACAGGGGGCGCCTCTCTCTACGAGCAGTACTTC
V gene: TRBV28; J gene: TRBJ1-2; clone size: -; D gene: TRBD1; CDR3 protein: CASIPTGTGSYGYTF; CDR3 DNA: TGTGCCAGCATTCCTACCGGGACAGGGTCCTATGGCTACACCTTC
V gene: TRBV2; J gene: TRBJ1-4; clone size: -; D gene: TRBD1; CDR3 protein: CASSKGQSNEKLFF; CDR3 DNA: TGTGCCAGCAGCAAGGGACAGTCTAATGAAAAACTGTTTTTT
V gene: TRBV5-1; J gene: TRBJ2-4; clone size: -; D gene: -; CDR3 protein: CASSLGGARSIQYF; CDR3 DNA: TGCGCCAGCAGCTTGGGGGGAGCCCGGAGCATTCAGTACTTC
V gene: TRBV7-2; J gene: TRBJ2-7; clone size: few; D gene: -; CDR3 protein: CASSSSSYEQYF; CDR3 DNA: TGTGCCAGCAGCTCGTCTTCCTACGAGCAGTACTTC
V gene: TRBV2; J gene: TRBJ1-3; clone size: few; D gene: -; CDR3 protein: CASTGTGTGNTIYF; CDR3 DNA: TGTGCCAGCACGGGTACAGGGACTGGAAACACCATATATTTT
V gene: TRBV27; J gene: TRBJ2-1; clone size: -; D gene: -; CDR3 protein: CATPKGDAYNEQFF; CDR3 DNA: TGTGCCACCCCTAAGGGGGATGCCTACAATGAGCAGTTCTTC
V gene: TRBV12-3/TRBV12-4; J gene: TRBJ1-1; clone size: -; D gene: -; CDR3 protein: CASSLEQATEAFF; CDR3 DNA: TGTGCCAGCAGTTTGGAACAGGCGACCGAAGCTTTCTTT
V gene: TRBV27; J gene: TRBJ1-1; clone size: -; D gene: -; CDR3 protein: CASRPGPGEAFF; CDR3 DNA: TGTGCCAGCAGACCCGGGCCAGGAGAAGCTTTCTTT
V gene: TRBV5-4; J gene: TRBJ1-3; clone size: -; D gene: -; CDR3 protein: CASSAGQLHSGNTIYF; CDR3 DNA: TGTGCCAGCAGCGCTGGACAGCTACACTCTGGAAACACCATATATTTT
V gene: TRBV27; J gene: TRBJ2-1; clone size: -; D gene: -; CDR3 protein: CASSLNKNEQFF; CDR3 DNA: TGTGCCAGCAGTTTAAATAAGAATGAGCAGTTCTTC
V gene: TRBV12-2; J gene: TRBJ1-1; clone size: -; D gene: -; CDR3 protein: CASRSTPF; CDR3 DNA: TGTGCAAGTCGCTCCACACCTTTT
V gene: TRBV9; J gene: TRBJ2-2; clone size: -; D gene: TRBD2; CDR3 protein: CASSSGLAGGYTGELFF; CDR3 DNA: TGTGCCAGCAGCTCGGGACTAGCGGGAGGATATACCGGGGAGCTGTTTTTT
V gene: TRBV5-1; J gene: TRBJ2-7; clone size: -; D gene: -; CDR3 protein: CASSGLNSYEQYF; CDR3 DNA: TGCGCCAGCTCCGGACTGAACTCCTACGAGCAGTACTTC
V gene: TRBV2; J gene: TRBJ1-1; clone size: -; D gene: -; CDR3 protein: CASTDGGGRNTEAFF; CDR3 DNA: TGTGCCAGCACCGATGGAGGAGGGAGGAACACTGAAGCTTTCTTT
V gene: TRBV5-5; J gene: TRBJ1-6; clone size: -; D gene: TRBD1; CDR3 protein: CASSLGQGKSPLHF; CDR3 DNA: TGTGCCAGCAGCTTGGGACAGGGGAAATCACCCCTCCACTTT
V gene: TRBV6-5; J gene: TRBJ2-7; clone size: once; D gene: TRBD1; CDR3 protein: CASLDRASSYEQYF; CDR3 DNA: TGTGCCAGCTTGGACAGGGCGAGCTCCTACGAGCAGTACTTC
V gene: TRBV6-5; J gene: TRBJ2-1; clone size: -; D gene: -; CDR3 protein: CASSYSRDNEQFF; CDR3 DNA: TGTGCCAGCAGTTACTCGAGGGACAATGAGCAGTTCTTC
V gene: TRBV7-6; J gene: TRBJ2-1; clone size: -; D gene: TRBD2; CDR3 protein: CASSLNSGGGYNEQFF; CDR3 DNA: TGTGCCAGCAGCCTAAATAGCGGGGGGGGGTACAATGAGCAGTTCTTC
V gene: TRBV18; J gene: TRBJ2-1; clone size: -; D gene: TRBD1; CDR3 protein: CASSPDRGQFF; CDR3 DNA: TGTGCCAGCTCACCGGACAGGGGGCAGTTCTTC
V gene: TRBV6-2/TRBV6-3; J gene: TRBJ1-1; clone size: -; D gene: -; CDR3 protein: CASSRIQGLNTEAFF; CDR3 DNA: TGTGCCAGCAGCCGGATACAGGGCCTGAACACTGAAGCTTTCTTT
V gene: TRBV2; J gene: TRBJ2-7; clone size: few; D gene: -; CDR3 protein: CASKGGGGYEQYF; CDR3 DNA: TGTGCCAGCAAAGGAGGGGGAGGCTACGAGCAGTACTTC
V gene: TRBV7-2; J gene: TRBJ2-3; clone size: -; D gene: TRBD2; CDR3 protein: CASSSIAGGSTDTQYF; CDR3 DNA: TGTGCCAGCAGCTCAATAGCGGGAGGGAGCACAGATACGCAGTATTTT
V gene: TRBV18; J gene: TRBJ1-6; clone size: -; D gene: -; CDR3 protein: CASSPSGGPNSPLHF; CDR3 DNA: TGTGCCAGCTCACCGTCGGGGGGGCCTAATTCACCCCTCCACTTT
V gene: TRBV20-1; J gene: TRBJ1-2; clone size: -; D gene: TRBD1; CDR3 protein: CSASRTGDEGAGGYTF; CDR3 DNA: TGCAGTGCTAGTCGGACAGGGGACGAGGGGGCAGGGGGCTACACCTTC
V gene: TRBV6-2/TRBV6-3; J gene: TRBJ1-5; clone size: few; D gene: -; CDR3 protein: CASSYLGQNSNQPQHF; CDR3 DNA: TGTGCCAGCAGTTACTTAGGCCAAAATAGCAATCAGCCCCAGCATTTT
V gene: TRBV5-4; J gene: TRBJ2-5; clone size: -; D gene: TRBD2; CDR3 protein: CASSSGGTPSEETQYF; CDR3 DNA: TGTGCCAGCAGCTCGGGGGGGACCCCCTCTGAGGAGACCCAGTACTTC
V gene: TRBV19; J gene: TRBJ2-1; clone size: once; D gene: TRBD2; CDR3 protein: CASRPPPSLAGGYNEQFF; CDR3 DNA: TGTGCCAGTAGGCCGCCCCCATCACTAGCGGGAGGCTACAATGAGCAGTTCTTC
V gene: TRBV7-7; J gene: TRBJ2-3; clone size: -; D gene: -; CDR3 protein: CASSPRPLSGSTDTQYF; CDR3 DNA: TGTGCTAGCAGCCCAAGACCACTGAGCGGGAGCACAGATACGCAGTATTTT
V gene: TRBV15; J gene: TRBJ2-7; clone size: -; D gene: -; CDR3 protein: CATGGGGFVREQYF; CDR3 DNA: TGTGCCACCGGAGGGGGGGGGTTTGTGAGGGAGCAGTACTTC
V gene: TRBV6-4; J gene: TRBJ1-1; clone size: -; D gene: TRBD1; CDR3 protein: CASSVGTGTTEAFF; CDR3 DNA: TGTGCCAGTAGTGTCGGGACAGGGACTACTGAAGCTTTCTTT
V gene: TRBV19; J gene: TRBJ2-5; clone size: -; D gene: -; CDR3 protein: CASSIGGHRALGETQYF; CDR3 DNA: TGTGCCAGTAGTATAGGAGGCCACAGGGCATTGGGGGAGACCCAGTACTTC
V gene: TRBV7-9; J gene: TRBJ1-2; clone size: -; D gene: -; CDR3 protein: CASSFELRGYTF; CDR3 DNA: TGTGCCAGCAGCTTTGAGCTAAGGGGCTACACCTTC
V gene: TRBV19; J gene: TRBJ1-6; clone size: -; D gene: -; CDR3 protein: CASSRGSSYNSPLHF; CDR3 DNA: TGTGCCAGTAGTAGGGGGAGCTCCTATAATTCACCCCTCCACTTT
V gene: TRBV9; J gene: TRBJ1-5; clone size: -; D gene: -; CDR3 protein: CASSVDGSGNQPQHF; CDR3 DNA: TGTGCCAGCAGCGTAGACGGGTCCGGGAATCAGCCCCAGCATTTT
V gene: TRBV28; J gene: TRBJ1-1; clone size: -; D gene: TRBD1; CDR3 protein: CASSTPGGMNTEAFF; CDR3 DNA: TGTGCCAGCAGTACCCCAGGGGGCATGAACACTGAAGCTTTCTTT
V gene: TRBV5-1; J gene: TRBJ1-1; clone size: -; D gene: -; CDR3 protein: CARTRPMNTEAFF; CDR3 DNA: TGCGCCAGAACGCGGCCCATGAACACTGAAGCTTTCTTT
V gene: TRBV6-5; J gene: TRBJ1-6; clone size: -; D gene: -; CDR3 protein: CASSYAGGGNSPLHF; CDR3 DNA: TGTGCCAGCAGTTACGCGGGAGGTGGAAATTCACCCCTCCACTTT
V gene: TRBV30; J gene: TRBJ1-5; clone size: -; D gene: -; CDR3 protein: CAWSVGGRVGQPQHF; CDR3 DNA: TGTGCCTGGAGTGTTGGGGGCAGGGTAGGGCAGCCCCAGCATTTT
V gene: TRBV10-3; J gene: TRBJ2-5; clone size: -; D gene: TRBD2; CDR3 protein: CAIGEGRSASGTQETQYF; CDR3 DNA: TGTGCCATCGGCGAGGGGAGGTCGGCTAGCGGGACCCAAGAGACCCAGTACTTC
V gene: TRBV2; J gene: TRBJ1-1; clone size: few; D gene: -; CDR3 protein: CASSRSTEAFF; CDR3 DNA: TGTGCCAGCAGTCGGAGCACTGAAGCTTTCTTT
V gene: TRBV7-2; J gene: TRBJ2-5; clone size: -; D gene: TRBD2; CDR3 protein: CASSSRPWTSGRARETQYF; CDR3 DNA: TGTGCCAGCAGCTCCCGACCCTGGACTAGCGGGAGGGCCCGGGAGACCCAGTACTTC
V gene: TRBV9; J gene: TRBJ2-5; clone size: -; D gene: TRBD1; CDR3 protein: CASSVDRGRETQYF; CDR3 DNA: TGTGCCAGCAGCGTAGACAGGGGGCGGGAGACCCAGTACTTC
V gene: TRBV5-6; J gene: TRBJ2-1; clone size: -; D gene: TRBD2; CDR3 protein: CASSFVAGGKNEQFF; CDR3 DNA: TGTGCCAGCAGCTTCGTTGCGGGAGGGAAGAATGAGCAGTTCTTC
V gene: TRBV29-1; J gene: TRBJ2-3; clone size: -; D gene: TRBD2; CDR3 protein: CSFRTSRVGTDTQYF; CDR3 DNA: TGCAGCTTCCGGACTAGCCGGGTCGGCACAGATACGCAGTATTTT
V gene: TRBV27; J gene: TRBJ2-1; clone size: -; D gene: TRBD2; CDR3 protein: CASSLRRLAGEWGLEDNEQFF; CDR3 DNA: TGTGCCAGCAGTTTACGGAGACTAGCGGGAGAATGGGGTTTAGAGGACAATGAGCAGTTCTTC
V gene: TRBV9; J gene: TRBJ2-5; clone size: -; D gene: -; CDR3 protein: CASNTGGETQYF; CDR3 DNA: TGTGCCAGCAACACGGGTGGAGAGACCCAGTACTTC